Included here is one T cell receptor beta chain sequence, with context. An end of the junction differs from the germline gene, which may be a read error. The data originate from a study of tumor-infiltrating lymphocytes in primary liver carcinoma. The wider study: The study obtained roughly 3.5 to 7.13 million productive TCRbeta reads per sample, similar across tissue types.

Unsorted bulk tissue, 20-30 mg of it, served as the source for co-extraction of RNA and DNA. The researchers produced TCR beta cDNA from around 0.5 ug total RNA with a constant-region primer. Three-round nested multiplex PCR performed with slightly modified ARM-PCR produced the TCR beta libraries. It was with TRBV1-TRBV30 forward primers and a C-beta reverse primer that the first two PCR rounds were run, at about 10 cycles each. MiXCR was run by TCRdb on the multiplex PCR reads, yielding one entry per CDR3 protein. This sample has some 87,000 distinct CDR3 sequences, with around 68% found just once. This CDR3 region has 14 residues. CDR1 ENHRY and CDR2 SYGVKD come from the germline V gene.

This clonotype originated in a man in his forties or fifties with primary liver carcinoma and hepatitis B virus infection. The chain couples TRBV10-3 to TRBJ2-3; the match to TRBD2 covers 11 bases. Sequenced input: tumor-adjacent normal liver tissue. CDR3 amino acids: CDSSGRATTDTQYF. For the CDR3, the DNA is TGCGACAGTAGCGGGAGGGCTACCACAGATACGCAGTATTTT.